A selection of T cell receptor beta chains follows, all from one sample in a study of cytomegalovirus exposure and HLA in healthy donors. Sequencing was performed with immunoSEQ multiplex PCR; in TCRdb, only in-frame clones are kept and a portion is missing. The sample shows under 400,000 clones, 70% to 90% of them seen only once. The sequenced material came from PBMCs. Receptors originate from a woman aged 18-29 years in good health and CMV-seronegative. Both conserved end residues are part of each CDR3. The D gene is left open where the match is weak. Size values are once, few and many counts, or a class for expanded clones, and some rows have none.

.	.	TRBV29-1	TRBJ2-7	TGCAGCGGCGGAGGGGAAAGCGAGCAGTACTTC	CSGGGESEQYF
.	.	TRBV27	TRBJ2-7	TGTGCCAGCAGCCCAGGGCGGGGAGTGGGGGAGCAGTACTTC	CASSPGRGVGEQYF
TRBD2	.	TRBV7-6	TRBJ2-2	TGTGCCAGCAGCCGAAACGGACTAGCGGGAGGCGGGGAGCTGTTTTTT	CASSRNGLAGGGELFF
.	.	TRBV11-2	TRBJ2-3	TGTGCCAGCAGCCGCGGGCGGGGAGCTGGTGGAGATACGCAGTATTTT	CASSRGRGAGGDTQYF
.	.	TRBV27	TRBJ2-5	TGTGCCAGCAGTTTACAGGGCCTCCGAGAGACCCAGTACTTC	CASSLQGLRETQYF
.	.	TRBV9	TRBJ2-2	TGTGCCAGCAGCGTAGCACAGCTTGGGGAGCTGTTTTTT	CASSVAQLGELFF
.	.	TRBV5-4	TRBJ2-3	TGTGCCAGCAGCTTGCGAGATACCACAGATACGCAGTATTTT	CASSLRDTTDTQYF
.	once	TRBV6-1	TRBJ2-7	TGTGCCAGCAGGGGGGCTGGCAGGGTAGTATACGAGCAGTACTTC	CASRGAGRVVYEQYF
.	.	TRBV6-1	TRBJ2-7	TGTGCCAGCAGTTCCCGACTTTACGAGCAGTACTTC	CASSSRLYEQYF
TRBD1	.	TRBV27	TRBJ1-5	TGTGCCAGGGACAGGGGGCCTCAGCCCCAGCATTTT	CARDRGPQPQHF
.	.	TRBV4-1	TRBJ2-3	TGCGCCAGCAGCCAAACCGAAACGTTAGATAGCACAGATACGCAGTATTTT	CASSQTETLDSTDTQYF
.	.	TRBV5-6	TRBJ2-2	TGTGCCAGCAGGTCTTTACGCCGCGCGAACACCGGGGAGCTGTTTTTT	CASRSLRRANTGELFF
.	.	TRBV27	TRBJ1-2	TGTGCCAGCAGTTTGGCCAGGGGCGACTATGGCTACACCTTC	CASSLARGDYGYTF
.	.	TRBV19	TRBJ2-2	TGTGCCAGTAGTATCATCACCGGGGAGCTGTTTTTT	CASSIITGELFF
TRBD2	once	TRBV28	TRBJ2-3	TGTGCCAGCAGTTCGCGACTAGCGGGGGGGCGGCAGACGCAGTATTTT	CASSSRLAGGRQTQYF
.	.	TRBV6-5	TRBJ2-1	TGTGCCAGCACCCTAGGGGGGGAAGGGGAGCAGTTCTTC	CASTLGGEGEQFF
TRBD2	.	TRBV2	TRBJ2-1	TGTGCCAGCAGAACGATTAGCGGGGGCCCGAGCTCCTACAATGAGCAGTTCTTC	CASRTISGGPSSYNEQFF
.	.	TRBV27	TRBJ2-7	TGTGCCAGCAGTCCCCGACTAGCCTACGAGCAGTACTTC	CASSPRLAYEQYF
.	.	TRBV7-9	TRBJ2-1	TGTGCCAGCAGTCCTCCGGCGAAGCGCTCCTACAATGAGCAGTTCTTC	CASSPPAKRSYNEQFF
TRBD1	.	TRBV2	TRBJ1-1	TGTGCCAGCAGGCCACAGGGGGCAGGAGCTTTCTTT	CASRPQGAGAFF
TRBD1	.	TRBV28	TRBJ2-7	TGTGCCAGCACATCGCCAGGGGGCCCCTCAGACTACGGGCAGTACTTC	CASTSPGGPSDYGQYF
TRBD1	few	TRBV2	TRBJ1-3	TGTGCCAGCAGGACCGGGACAGCCTCTGGAAACACCATATATTTT	CASRTGTASGNTIYF